The clone carrying this T cell receptor beta chain came up many times. Antigen unknown. These data come from a study of T-cell reconstitution after alpha-beta-depleted transplantation in children. The junction had 8 bases not matched to a gene; V was cut back by 7 bases and J by 3 bases. Germline-derived CDR1 and CDR2 are MNHEY and SVGAGI. The CDR3 covers 16 residues. Unique molecular identifiers were incorporated when the TCRbeta library was constructed. Each CDR3 protein is one row after TCRdb ran MiXCR on the PCR reads. The sample consists of 55,000 to 70,000 distinct CDR3 sequences, 11% of them appearing once. Overall study results and limits: At around two months after transplant, the alpha-beta T cells were reportedly derived from several hundred expanded clones that came from non-depleted graft cells. Surviving thymic progenitors and recipient T cells were the source of high TCRbeta diversity at day 60 in some patients. The main origin of T-cell counts and diversity one year after transplant was newly produced T cells.

The sample here was PBMCs, taken before TCRalphabeta/CD19-depleted stem cell transplant. The receptor was derived from a boy aged 5-17 years with acute myeloid leukemia, due to receive a stem cell transplant. The V and J genes are TRBV6-5 and TRBJ2-2; 10 bases fit TRBD1. Here the CDR3 DNA reads TGTGCCAGCACTAGACAGGGGGCGGTCGACACCGGGGAGCTGTTTTTT. It specifies CASTRQGAVDTGELFF.